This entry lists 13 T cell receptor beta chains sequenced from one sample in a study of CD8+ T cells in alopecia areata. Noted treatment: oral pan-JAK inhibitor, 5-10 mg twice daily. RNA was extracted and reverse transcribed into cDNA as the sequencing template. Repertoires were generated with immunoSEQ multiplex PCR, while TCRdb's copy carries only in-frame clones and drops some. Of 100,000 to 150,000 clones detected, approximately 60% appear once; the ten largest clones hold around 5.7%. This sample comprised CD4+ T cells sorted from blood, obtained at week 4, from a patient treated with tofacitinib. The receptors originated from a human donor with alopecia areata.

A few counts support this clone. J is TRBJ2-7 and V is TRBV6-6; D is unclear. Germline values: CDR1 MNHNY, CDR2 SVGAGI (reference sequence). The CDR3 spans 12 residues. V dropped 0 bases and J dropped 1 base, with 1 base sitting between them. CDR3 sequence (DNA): TGTGCCAGCAGTTACTCGTCCTACGAGCAGTACTTC. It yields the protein CASSYSSYEQYF.

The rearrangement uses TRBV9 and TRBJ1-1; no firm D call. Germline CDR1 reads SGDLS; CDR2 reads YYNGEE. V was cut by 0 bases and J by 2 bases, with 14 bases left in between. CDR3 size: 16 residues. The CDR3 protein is CASSVELVPPNTEAFF. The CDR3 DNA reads TGTGCCAGCAGCGTAGAGTTGGTACCCCCTAACACTGAAGCTTTCTTT.

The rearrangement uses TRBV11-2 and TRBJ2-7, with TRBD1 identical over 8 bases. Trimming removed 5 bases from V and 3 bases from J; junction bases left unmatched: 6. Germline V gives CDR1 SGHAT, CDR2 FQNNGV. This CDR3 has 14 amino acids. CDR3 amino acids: CASSRRTGYYEQYF. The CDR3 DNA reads TGTGCCAGCAGCCGACGGACAGGGTACTACGAGCAGTACTTC.

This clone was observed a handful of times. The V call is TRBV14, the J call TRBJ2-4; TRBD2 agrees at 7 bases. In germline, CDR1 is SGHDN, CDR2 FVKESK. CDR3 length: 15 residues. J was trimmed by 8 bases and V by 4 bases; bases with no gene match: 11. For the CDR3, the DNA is TGTGCCAGCAGCCTCACGAATCCGGGAGGAGACATTCAGTACTTC. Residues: CASSLTNPGGDIQYF.

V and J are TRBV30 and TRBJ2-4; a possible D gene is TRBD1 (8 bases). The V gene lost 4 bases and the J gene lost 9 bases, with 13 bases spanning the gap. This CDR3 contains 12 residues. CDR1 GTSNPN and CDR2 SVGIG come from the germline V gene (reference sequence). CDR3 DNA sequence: TGTGCCTGGACCACAGGGGGGGGCATTCAGTACTTC. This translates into CAWTTGGGIQYF.

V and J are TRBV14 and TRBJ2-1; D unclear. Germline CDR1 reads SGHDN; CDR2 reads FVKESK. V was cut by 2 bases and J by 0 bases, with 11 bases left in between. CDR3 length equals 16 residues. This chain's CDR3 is CASSQQLPSSYNEQFF. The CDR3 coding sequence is TGTGCCAGCAGCCAACAGCTGCCAAGCTCCTACAATGAGCAGTTCTTC.

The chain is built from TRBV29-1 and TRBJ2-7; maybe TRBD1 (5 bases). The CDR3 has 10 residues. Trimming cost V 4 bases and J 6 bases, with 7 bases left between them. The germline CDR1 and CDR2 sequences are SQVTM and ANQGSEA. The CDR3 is CSVVQVEQYF. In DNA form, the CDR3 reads TGCAGCGTTGTACAGGTCGAGCAGTACTTC.

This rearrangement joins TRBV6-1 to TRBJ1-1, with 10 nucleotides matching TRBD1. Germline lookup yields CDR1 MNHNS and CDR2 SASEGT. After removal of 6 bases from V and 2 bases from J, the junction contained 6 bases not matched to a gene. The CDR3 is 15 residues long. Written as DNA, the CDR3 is TGTGCCAGCAGGGCCAGACAGGGGGCCAACACTGAAGCTTTCTTT. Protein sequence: CASRARQGANTEAFF.

The CDR3: CATSKLAGVSSGELFF. CDR3 DNA sequence: TGTGCCACCAGCAAACTAGCGGGAGTATCATCCGGGGAGCTGTTTTTT. The gene calls are TRBV15 and TRBJ2-2, with TRBD2 matching 11 bases. V lost 4 bases, J lost 6 bases, and 7 bases stayed unmatched. Germline assignment: CDR1 LNHNV and CDR2 YYDKDF (reference sequence). The CDR3 consists of 16 residues.

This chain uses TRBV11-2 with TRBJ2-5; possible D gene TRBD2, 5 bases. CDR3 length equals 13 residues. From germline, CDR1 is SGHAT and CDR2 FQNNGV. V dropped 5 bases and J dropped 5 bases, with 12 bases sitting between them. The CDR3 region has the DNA TGTGCCAGCAGCCGGGGAAATGGGGAGACCCAGTACTTC. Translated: CASSRGNGETQYF.

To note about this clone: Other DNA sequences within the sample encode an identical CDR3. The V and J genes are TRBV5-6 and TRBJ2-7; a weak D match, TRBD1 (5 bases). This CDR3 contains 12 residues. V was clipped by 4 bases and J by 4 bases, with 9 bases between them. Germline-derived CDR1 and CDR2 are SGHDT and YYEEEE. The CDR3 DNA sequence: TGTGCCAGCAGCCGCAGGGAATACGAGCAGTACTTC. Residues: CASSRREYEQYF.

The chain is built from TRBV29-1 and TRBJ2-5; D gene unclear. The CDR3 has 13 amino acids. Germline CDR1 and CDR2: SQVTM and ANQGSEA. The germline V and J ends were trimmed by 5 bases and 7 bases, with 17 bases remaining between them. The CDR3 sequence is CSVYMKDLATQYF. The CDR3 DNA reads TGCAGCGTTTATATGAAGGATTTAGCGACCCAGTACTTC. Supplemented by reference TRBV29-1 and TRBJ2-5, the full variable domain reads SAVISQKPSRDICQRGTSLTIQCQVDSQVTMMFWYRQQPGQSLTLIATANQGSEATYESGFVIDKFPISRPNLTFSTLTVSNMSPEDSSIYLCSVYMKDLATQYFGPGTRLLVL.

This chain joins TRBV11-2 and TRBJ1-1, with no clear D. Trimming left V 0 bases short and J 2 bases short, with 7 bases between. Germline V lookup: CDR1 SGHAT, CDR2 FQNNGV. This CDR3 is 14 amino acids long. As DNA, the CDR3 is TGTGCCAGCAGCTTAGAAGCCAGTAACACTGAAGCTTTCTTT. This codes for CASSLEASNTEAFF.